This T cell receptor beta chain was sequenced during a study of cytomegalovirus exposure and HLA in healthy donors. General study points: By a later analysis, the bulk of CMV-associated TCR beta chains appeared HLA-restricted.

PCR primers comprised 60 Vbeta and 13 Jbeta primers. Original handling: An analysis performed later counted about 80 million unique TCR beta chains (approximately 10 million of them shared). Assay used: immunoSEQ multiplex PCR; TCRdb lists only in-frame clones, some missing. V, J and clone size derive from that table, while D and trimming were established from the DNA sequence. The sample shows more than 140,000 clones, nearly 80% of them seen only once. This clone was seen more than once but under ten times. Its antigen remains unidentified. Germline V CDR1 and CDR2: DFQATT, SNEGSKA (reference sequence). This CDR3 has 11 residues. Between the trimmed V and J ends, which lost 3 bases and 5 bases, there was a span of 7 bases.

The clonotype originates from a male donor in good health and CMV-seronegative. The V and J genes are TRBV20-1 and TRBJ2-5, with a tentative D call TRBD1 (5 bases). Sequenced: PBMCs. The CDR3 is CSASSGETQYF. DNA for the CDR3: TGCAGTGCTAGTTCAGGGGAGACCCAGTACTTC.